Below, 25 T cell receptor beta chains from the same sample are listed, as sequenced in a study of shared clonotypes between healthy human individuals. Libraries were prepared by immunoSEQ multiplex PCR; TCRdb keeps only in-frame clonotypes and omits some of them. Counted here are about 770,000 clones, roughly two thirds occurring once; the ten biggest clones make up more than 1.5%. Sequenced material: memory CD4+ T cells sorted from blood. The subset here: CD45RA-negative fraction. All receptors come from a woman in her thirties in good health.

In the case of this clone: Additional DNA sequences in this sample encode the identical CDR3. The chain is built from TRBV6-5 and TRBJ2-6; D is undetermined. The germline CDR1 and CDR2 sequences are MNHEY and SVGAGI. This CDR3 is built from 15 residues. The V end was cut by 4 bases, the J end by 0 bases, with 7 bases between. The CDR3 spells CASSSLYSGANVLTF. The CDR3 bases are TGTGCCAGCAGTTCCTTGTACTCTGGGGCCAACGTCCTGACTTTC.

V and J are TRBV27 and TRBJ1-4; D unclear. Trimming shortened V by 1 base and J by 7 bases, and 4 bases separated the two germline ends. Germline V gene lookup returns CDR1 MNHEY and CDR2 SMNVEV (reference sequence). The CDR3 contains 12 residues. The chain's CDR3 is CASSLLGEKLFF. CDR3 sequence (DNA): TGTGCCAGCAGTTTATTAGGTGAAAAACTGTTTTTT.

The CDR3 DNA reads TGTGCCAGCAGAGTTCAGTCGGACGAGCAGTACTTC. This sequence encodes CASRVQSDEQYF. The chain joins TRBV6-1 to TRBJ2-7; no reliable D call. Trimming pared 6 bases from V and 5 bases from J, leaving 11 bases between. The length of the CDR3 is 12 residues. Germline CDR1 and CDR2: MNHNS and SASEGT.

On this clone: A far bigger clonotype differs at one base, so this is likely a read error. Other DNA sequences in the same sample also yield this CDR3. V and J are TRBV25-1 and TRBJ2-5; 10 bases agree with TRBD1. Matching the DNA end better, TRBJ2-7 makes the J call doubtful. Germline CDR1 and CDR2: MGHDK and SYGVNS. This CDR3 has 15 residues. The CDR3 is CASSEPGQGSYEQYF. CDR3 coding DNA: TGTGCCAGTAGTGAGCCGGGACAGGGGTCCTACGAGCAGTACTTC.

Only one count was recorded for this clone. The chain couples TRBV4-2 to TRBJ1-2; 7 bases line up with TRBD1. The CDR3 is 15 residues long. In germline, CDR1 is LGHNA, CDR2 YNFKEQ. V lost 0 bases and J lost 4; bases outside the gene matches: 5. CDR3 sequence: CASSQDRTGPYGYTF. In DNA form, the CDR3 reads TGTGCCAGCAGCCAAGATCGGACAGGACCCTATGGCTACACCTTC.

The rearrangement links TRBV7-9 to TRBJ2-7; tentative D call: TRBD2 (5 bases). This CDR3 spans 16 amino acids. Per germline, CDR1 SEHNR and CDR2 FQNEAQ (reference sequence). The germline V and J ends were trimmed by 5 bases and 7 bases, with 24 bases remaining between them. CDR3 residues: CASSAEGVASSGEQYF. As DNA, the CDR3 is TGTGCCAGCAGCGCCGAGGGAGTGGCTAGCTCGGGAGAGCAGTACTTC.

This clone was counted only a few times. The DNA of the CDR3 is TGCGCCAGCAGCCTTCGAGCGGGAGGGCCGGGCACCGGGGAGCTGTTTTTT. Its protein is CASSLRAGGPGTGELFF. This sequence joins TRBV5-1 and TRBJ2-2; 10 bases are a match to TRBD2. With V trimmed by 4 bases and J by 4 bases, 10 bases remained unmatched. Per germline, CDR1 SGHRS and CDR2 YFSETQ. The CDR3 runs 17 residues.

The chain links TRBV28 to TRBJ2-7, with TRBD2 matching over 12 bases. Trimming at V came to 2 bases and at J to 2 bases, leaving 19 bases not matched to a gene. Germline V gene data show CDR1 as MDHEN and CDR2 as SYDVKM. CDR3 length: 21 residues. The CDR3 protein is CASSLELGWASGRALAYEQYF. CDR3 DNA: TGTGCCAGCAGTTTAGAGTTGGGTTGGGCTAGCGGGAGGGCCCTCGCCTACGAGCAGTACTTC.

The CDR3: CASGRGRKNEQYF. Written as DNA, the CDR3 is TGTGCCAGCGGCCGCGGACGAAAGAACGAGCAGTACTTC. The V gene is TRBV28, the J gene TRBJ2-7; D ambiguous. There are 13 residues in the CDR3. Trimming shortened V by 8 bases and J by 5 bases, and 16 bases separated the two germline ends. CDR1 is MDHEN and CDR2 is SYDVKM in the germline V gene.

The V call is TRBV18, the J call TRBJ2-1; D call uncertain. With 3 bases removed from V and 0 bases from J, the gap between germline ends came to 12 bases. Germline loops: CDR1 KGHSH, CDR2 LQKENI. CDR3 length: 16 amino acids. CDR3 protein: CASSPGFPSSYNEQFF. The DNA of the CDR3 is TGTGCCAGCTCACCGGGGTTTCCGAGCTCCTACAATGAGCAGTTCTTC.

The chain is built from TRBV4-2 and TRBJ2-5, with D tentatively TRBD1 (6 bases). Trimming took off 1 base at V and 5 bases at J, with 14 bases between the two ends. Germline CDR1 is LGHNA and CDR2 is YNFKEQ. The CDR3 covers 15 residues. CDR3 bases: TGTGCCAGCAGCCAAGCGGTACAGGGCGCGGAGACCCAGTACTTC. It encodes CASSQAVQGAETQYF.

This clone has ten or more counts. Germline and junction disagree at one end, which may indicate a read error. V gene TRBV15 combines with J gene TRBJ2-7, with D perhaps matching TRBD2 (5 bases). Germline-derived CDR1 and CDR2 are LNHNV and YYDKDF (reference sequence). The CDR3 contains 12 residues. The CDR3 DNA reads TGTGCCACCAGCGGAGAGGGCCTCGAGCAGTACTTC. This sequence encodes CATSGEGLEQYF.

This chain joins TRBV5-1 and TRBJ2-2; D possibly corresponds to TRBD2 (6 bases). From germline, CDR1 is SGHRS and CDR2 YFSETQ. The CDR3 has 16 residues. V was cut by 3 bases and J by 2 bases, with 14 bases left in between. CDR3 sequence (DNA): TGCGCCAGCAGCTCGATACCGGGACTTAACACCGGGGAGCTGTTTTTT. Its translation is CASSSIPGLNTGELFF.

The chain uses TRBV7-9 and TRBJ2-2; weak D call: TRBD1 (6 bases). V lost 6 bases and J lost 0, with 23 bases in between. CDR3 length: 19 residues. Germline CDR1 reads SEHNR; CDR2 reads FQNEAQ (reference sequence). As DNA, the CDR3 is TGTGCCAGCAGTTCCGGGACACGGATGAGCGGAGCGAACACCGGGGAGCTGTTTTTT. This gives the protein CASSSGTRMSGANTGELFF.

As concerns this clone: The same CDR3 arises from other DNA sequences in this sample as well. The chain couples TRBV7-2 to TRBJ1-1; tentatively, D is TRBD1 (6 bases). There are 13 residues in the CDR3. V lost 8 bases and J 1 base, leaving 11 bases between the germline ends. CDR1 is SGHTA and CDR2 is FQGNSA in the germline V gene. DNA for the CDR3: TGTGCCAGCTCGTCGGGACAGAACACTGAAGCTTTCTTT. Translating gives CASSSGQNTEAFF.

This clone was recorded once. V gene TRBV7-8 combines with J gene TRBJ1-5; D gene unclear. CDR1 is SGHVS and CDR2 is FQNEAQ in the germline V gene. The CDR3 is 16 amino acids. Deletions cut 1 base from V and 2 bases from J, with 12 bases between. In nucleotides, the CDR3 is TGTGCCAGCAGCTTAGAGGGAGTCGTCGGCAATCAGCCCCAGCATTTT. Translating it yields CASSLEGVVGNQPQHF.

This clone appeared a few times. The V and J genes are TRBV6-1 and TRBJ2-2, with TRBD1 matching over 8 bases. The germline V gene has CDR1 MNHNS and CDR2 SASEGT. There are 14 residues in the CDR3. J lost 5 bases, V lost 4 bases, and 3 bases had no gene match. This CDR3 is CASSGTGSTGELFF. CDR3 DNA: TGTGCCAGCAGTGGGACAGGGAGTACCGGGGAGCTGTTTTTT.

This chain links TRBV5-6 with TRBJ2-2, with unresolved D. CDR1 is SGHDT, CDR2 YYEEEE, per germline. The CDR3 spans 16 residues. The V end lost 0 bases, the J end lost 1 base, and 10 bases lay between the germline ends. DNA of the CDR3: TGTGCCAGCAGCTTGGCCGCACAAGGGAACACCGGGGAGCTGTTTTTT. This encodes CASSLAAQGNTGELFF.

DNA for the CDR3: TGCAGCGTATATCTTTTCCAGAACACCGGGGAGCTGTTTTTT. Translating gives CSVYLFQNTGELFF. The rearrangement joins TRBV29-1 to TRBJ2-2; no clear D gene. The V end was cut by 6 bases, the J end by 1 base, with 12 bases between. The germline V gene encodes CDR1 SQVTM and CDR2 ANQGSEA. This CDR3 has 14 residues.

The chain joins TRBV10-3 to TRBJ2-7; 14 nucleotides line up with TRBD2. There are 19 residues in the CDR3. In germline, CDR1 is ENHRY, CDR2 SYGVKD. Trimming at V came to 3 bases and at J to 7 bases, leaving 17 bases not matched to a gene. DNA of the CDR3: TGTGCCATCAGTGAAGCAACCGGGACTAGCGGGAGAACAACGGGGGAGCAGTACTTC. Amino acids: CAISEATGTSGRTTGEQYF.

J is TRBJ2-7 and V is TRBV5-6, with 13 bases that match TRBD2. The CDR3 totals 16 residues. Germline CDR1 SGHDT, CDR2 YYEEEE. V dropped 4 bases and J dropped 4; count of bases not matched to a gene: 8. The CDR3 region has the DNA TGTGCCAGCAGCGTGCGGACTAGCGGGAGTAGGTACGAGCAGTACTTC. Translating it yields CASSVRTSGSRYEQYF.

This clone was detected only a few times. This likely reflects a read error, since a far larger clone is one base away. Other DNA sequences within the sample encode an identical CDR3. The chain carries TRBV7-2 and TRBJ1-5; 8 positions match TRBD1. This CDR3 has 14 amino acids. Germline loops: CDR1 SGHTA, CDR2 FQGNSA. V shed 2 bases, J shed 4 bases, and the junction held 1 base outside the gene matches. For the CDR3, the DNA is TGTGCCAGCAGCTTAACAGGGGGGAATCAGCCCCAGCATTTT. This encodes CASSLTGGNQPQHF.

The chain couples TRBV6-4 to TRBJ2-5; no clear D. CDR3 length: 13 amino acids. In germline, CDR1 is MRHNA, CDR2 SNTAGT. V lost 8 bases and J 1 base, leaving 11 bases between the germline ends. CDR3 in amino acids: CASLPRPQETQYF. Here the CDR3 DNA reads TGTGCCAGCCTACCCAGGCCCCAAGAGACCCAGTACTTC.

This chain connects TRBV4-2 to TRBJ2-2; 10 bases agree with TRBD2. V was pared by 1 base and J by 3 bases, with 8 bases of the junction left unmatched. Germline-derived CDR1 and CDR2 are LGHNA and YNFKEQ. The CDR3 runs 18 residues. The CDR3 DNA reads TGTGCCAGCAGCCAAGCTTCCGGGACTAGCGAGGACACCGGGGAGCTGTTTTTT. Translation: CASSQASGTSEDTGELFF.

CDR3 bases: TGTGCCAGCAGCTTTCGAGGAGGGTTGAACACTGAAGCTTTCTTT. The encoded protein is CASSFRGGLNTEAFF. V usage is TRBV7-2 and J usage is TRBJ1-1; no definite D call. Per the germline V gene, CDR1 is SGHTA and CDR2 is FQGNSA. The V end was cut by 3 bases, the J end by 0 bases, with 11 bases between. The CDR3 length is 15 residues.